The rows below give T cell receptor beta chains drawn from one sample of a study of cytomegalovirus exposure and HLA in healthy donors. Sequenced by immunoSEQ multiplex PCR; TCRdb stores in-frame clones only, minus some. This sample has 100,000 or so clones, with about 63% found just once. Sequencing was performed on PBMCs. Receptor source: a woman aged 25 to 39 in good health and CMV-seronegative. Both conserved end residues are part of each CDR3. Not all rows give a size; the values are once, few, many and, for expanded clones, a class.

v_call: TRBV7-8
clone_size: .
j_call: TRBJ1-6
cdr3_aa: CASSPLDRRDNSPLHF

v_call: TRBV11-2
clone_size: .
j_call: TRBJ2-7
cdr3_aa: CASSLLAAYEQYF

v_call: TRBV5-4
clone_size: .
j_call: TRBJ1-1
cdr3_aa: CASSMGAGAFF

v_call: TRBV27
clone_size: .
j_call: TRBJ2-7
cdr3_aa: CASSPRTGGYEQYF

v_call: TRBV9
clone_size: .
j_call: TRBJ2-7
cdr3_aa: CASSAEDRAGYEQYF

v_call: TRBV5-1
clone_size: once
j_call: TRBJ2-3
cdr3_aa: CASSLGDRGTDTQYF

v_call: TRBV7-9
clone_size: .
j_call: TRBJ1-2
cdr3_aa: CSSSLGSGGYTF

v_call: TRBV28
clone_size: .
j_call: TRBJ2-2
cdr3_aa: CASSSAGLAGGVRGTGELFF

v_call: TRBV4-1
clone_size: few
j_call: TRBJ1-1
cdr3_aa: CASSQDPGLLMNTEAFF

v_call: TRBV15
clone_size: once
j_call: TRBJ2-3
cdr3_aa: CATSSEAGLYDTQYF

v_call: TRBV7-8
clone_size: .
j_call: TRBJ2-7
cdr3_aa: CASSFRPASGLLDEQYF

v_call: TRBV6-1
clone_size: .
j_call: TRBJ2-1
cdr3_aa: CASSELAGARGEQFF

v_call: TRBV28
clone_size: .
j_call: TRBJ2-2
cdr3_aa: CASIPGGSTGELFF

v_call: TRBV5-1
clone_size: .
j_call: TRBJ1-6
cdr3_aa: CASRTGGSSYNSPLHF

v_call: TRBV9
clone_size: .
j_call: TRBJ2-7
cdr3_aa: CASSVLGQGPYEQYF

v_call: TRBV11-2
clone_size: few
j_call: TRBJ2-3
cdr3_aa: CASSYRDRYTDTQYF

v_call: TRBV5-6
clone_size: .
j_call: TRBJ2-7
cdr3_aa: CASSPGLGSYEQYF

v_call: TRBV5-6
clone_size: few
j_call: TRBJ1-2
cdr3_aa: CASSLGGYGYTF

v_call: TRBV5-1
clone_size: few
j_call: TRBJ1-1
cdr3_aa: CASSIIPGTGFGNTEAFF

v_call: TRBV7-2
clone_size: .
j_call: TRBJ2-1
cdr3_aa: CASSPGQIQFF

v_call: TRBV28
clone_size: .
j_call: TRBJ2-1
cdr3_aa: CASLASRGANEQFF

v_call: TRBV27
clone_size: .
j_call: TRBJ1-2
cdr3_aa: CASSSRGDGYTF

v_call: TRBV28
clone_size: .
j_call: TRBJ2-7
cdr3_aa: CASIQGANKIHEQYF

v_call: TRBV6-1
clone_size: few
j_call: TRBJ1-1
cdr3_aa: CASSGHRNTEAFF

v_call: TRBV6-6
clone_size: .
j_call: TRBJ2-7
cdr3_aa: CASKDGRESYEQYF

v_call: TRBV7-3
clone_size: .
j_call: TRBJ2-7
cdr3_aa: CASSLLVAGVDEQYF

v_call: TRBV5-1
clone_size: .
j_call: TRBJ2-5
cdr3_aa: CASRPSEYGAQETQYF

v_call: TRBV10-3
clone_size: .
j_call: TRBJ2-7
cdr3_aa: CAISESPGETYEQYF

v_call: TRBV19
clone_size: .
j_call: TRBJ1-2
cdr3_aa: CASSIEDGLYGYTF

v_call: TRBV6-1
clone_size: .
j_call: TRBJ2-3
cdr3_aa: CASSERASGVGTQYF

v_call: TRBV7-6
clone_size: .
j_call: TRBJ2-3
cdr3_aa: CASSSSTSTDTQYF

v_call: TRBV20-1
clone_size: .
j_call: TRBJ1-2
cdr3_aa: CSAPRGTGYTF

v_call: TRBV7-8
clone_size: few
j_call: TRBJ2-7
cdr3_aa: CASSLKQGSSYEQYF

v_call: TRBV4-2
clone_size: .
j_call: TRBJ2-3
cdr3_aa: CASSPGLAGFTDTQYF

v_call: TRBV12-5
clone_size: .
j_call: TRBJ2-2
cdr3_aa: CASGLVATGAGGELFF

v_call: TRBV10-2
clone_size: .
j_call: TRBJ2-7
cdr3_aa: CASSEPGQSYEQYF

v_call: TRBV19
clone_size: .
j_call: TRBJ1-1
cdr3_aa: CASSLVARAEAFF

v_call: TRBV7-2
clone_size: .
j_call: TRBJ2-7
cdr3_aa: CASSFSAGVSYEQYF

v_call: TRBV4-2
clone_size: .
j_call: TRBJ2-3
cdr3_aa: CASSLTPGTSGGAVADTQYF

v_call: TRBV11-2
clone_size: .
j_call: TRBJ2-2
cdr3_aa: CASSLSLALRVGELFF

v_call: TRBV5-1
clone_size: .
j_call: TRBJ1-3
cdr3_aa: CASSLGGSGSGNTIYF

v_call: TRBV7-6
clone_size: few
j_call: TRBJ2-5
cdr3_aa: CASRRQGAGETQYF

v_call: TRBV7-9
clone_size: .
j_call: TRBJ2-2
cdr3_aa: CASSSPGQIITGELFF

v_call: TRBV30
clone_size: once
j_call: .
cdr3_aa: CAWSPSGIGEQYF

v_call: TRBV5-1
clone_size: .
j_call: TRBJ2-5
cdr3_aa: CASSPGGGQETQYF

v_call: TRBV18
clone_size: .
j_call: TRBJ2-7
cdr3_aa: CASSSGYPYEQYF

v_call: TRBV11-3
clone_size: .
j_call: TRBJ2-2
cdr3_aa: CASSLGATGELFF

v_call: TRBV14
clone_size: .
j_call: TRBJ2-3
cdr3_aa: CASSLGEPRTDTQYF

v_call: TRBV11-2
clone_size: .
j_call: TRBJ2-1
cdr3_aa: CASSLTGLAGGSYNEQFF

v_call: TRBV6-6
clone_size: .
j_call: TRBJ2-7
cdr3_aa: CASSYRDRLTYEQYF

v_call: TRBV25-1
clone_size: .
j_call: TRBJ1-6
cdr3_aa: CASSRGQGNSPLHF

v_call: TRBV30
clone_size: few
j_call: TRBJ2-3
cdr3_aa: CALYRDRPDTQYF

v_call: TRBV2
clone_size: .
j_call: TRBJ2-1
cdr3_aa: CASSEASGAYNEQFF

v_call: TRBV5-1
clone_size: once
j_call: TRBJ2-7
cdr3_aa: CASSLGQADEQYF